The source of this T cell receptor (beta chain) is a study of blood T cell repertoires in COVID-19 (dated by TCRdb to the early 2020s). Regarding the complete study: Samples covering the acute and convalescent phases of COVID-19 were provided by collaborators in the United States, Italy and Spain. Where available, HLA class I and class II types were obtained from metadata supplied by the sample provider rather than from assay-based typing. The prospective study material was composed of cDNA or gDNA derived from T cells, B-cell-depleted T cells, or PBMCs. Samples were obtained from the ongoing ImmuneRACE study (first 160 participants) and from about 1,300 subjects provided by 6 global collaborators. Nearly every sample came with metadata listing a de-identified subject ID, COVID-19 status, age in years and sex. A freely available public database, intended as a resource for researchers studying the immune response to SARS-CoV-2, is where the repertoires were released. The dataset comprised deeply sampled blood TCRbeta repertoires from subjects exposed to, actively infected with, or recovered from COVID-19.

The germline ends are 7 bases apart after V is trimmed by 0 bases and J by 5 bases. The CDR3 has 13 amino acids, counting the end cysteine and phenylalanine. The only DNA kept is the CDR3, 39 bases in frame from the first base. Sequences SGHDN (CDR1) and FVKESK (CDR2) are obtained from the germline V gene. The paper as a whole reports these results and caveats: Clinical and demographic metadata were provided uncurated, with the amount varying by source and participant.

TCRbeta CDR3 regions were amplified from genomic DNA by means of the immunoSEQ Assay, a bias-controlled multiplex PCR. Per the source publication's procedure: Within the assay, amplification of reference gene primers was used to estimate how many nucleated cells each sample contained. Sequence reads were collapsed and filtered to measure the absolute abundance of every unique TCRbeta CDR3 rearrangement. For each sample, productive Simpson clonality was calculated as the square root of Simpson's diversity index across productive rearrangements. This immuneACCESS table, as held by TCRdb, lists in-frame sequences with V and J called but not all clones. Of the missing ones, under half trace to an unresolved V gene in checked studies; the others have no known cause. The V and J calls and clone size are taken from that table; D and trimming were inferred from the DNA. Recorded for this sample are roughly 380,000 clones; more than 75% of them occurred a single time. Of the sample, just under 3% is held by the ten largest clones.

This clone has more than one count but fewer than ten. Its specific antigen is unknown. Base qualities are not at hand, and no much larger clone is one base apart. Participants in the prospective study were enrolled through a virtual design, were aged roughly 18 to 100 years, and lived in about two dozen United States geographic areas. Cohort assignment in the prospective study relied on participant-reported clinical history from a screening survey and a study questionnaire. Recovered participants in ImmuneRACE Cohort 3 were defined by two consecutive negative NP/OP PCR tests, clearance by a healthcare professional, or resolution of symptoms. In the prospective study, whole blood, serum and a nasopharyngeal or oropharyngeal swab were collected from each participant by mobile phlebotomists. Prospective study participants could optionally give additional blood draws and questionnaires over an approximately 2-month period. Before DNA extraction, blood samples from the prospective study were shipped at room temperature or frozen.

This clonotype was sampled from a woman aged 25 to 45 who had recovered from COVID-19. In this chain, TRBV14 is recombined with TRBJ1-2, with the D gene uncertain. Sequenced sample: PBMCs or T cells enriched from blood (not recorded which). The bases are TGTGCCAGCAGCCAAGATCGGGTGTATGGCTACACCTTC. The encoded protein is CASSQDRVYGYTF.